What follows are 30 T cell receptor beta chains derived from one specimen sequenced in a study of regulatory T cells in long-lasting Graves disease. Time point noted: persistent/refractory GD, antithyroid drugs over 5 years with positive TRAb. PBMC-extracted RNA yielded the TCR library. Relying on iRepertoire HTBI primers and Arm-PCR of CDR3 regions, the team built TCR beta libraries. TCRdb fed the multiplex PCR reads into MiXCR, producing one record per CDR3 protein. Of 700,000 or so distinct CDR3 sequences in the sample, 30% were seen once. Sequencing used peripheral blood mononuclear cells (PBMCs), obtained when the disease was refractory, from a patient treated with antithyroid drugs. The receptors come from a female donor with Graves disease.

Points on this clonotype: An end of the junction differs from the germline gene, which may be a read error. The rearrangement links TRBV6-9 to TRBJ1-2; D perhaps matches TRBD1 (5 bases). The CDR3 loop spans 16 amino acids. Germline CDR1 is MNHGY and CDR2 is SVAAGI. The CDR3 DNA sequence: TGTGCCTGCAGTTACCGAACCTTTGGGGGAAACGATGGCTACACCTTC. It encodes CACSYRTFGGNDGYTF.

This clonotype showed up many times. CDR3 protein: CASSKDRGDGYTF. CDR3 DNA sequence: TGTGCCAGCAGTAAAGACAGGGGCGATGGCTACACCTTC. The chain recombines TRBV2 with TRBJ1-2; 8 bases line up with TRBD1. CDR3 length: 13 residues. Per germline, CDR1 SNHLY and CDR2 FYNNEI. J was trimmed by 6 bases and V by 5 bases; bases with no gene match: 5.

In the case of this clonotype: This may be a read error: a much more frequent sequence differs by one nucleotide. The chain recombines TRBV6-4 with TRBJ1-5; D call uncertain. Germline-derived CDR1 and CDR2 are MRHNA and SNTAGT. The CDR3 is 13 residues long. V lost 4 bases, J lost 4 bases, and 8 bases lay in between. The CDR3 here is CASSGFGNQPQHF. DNA for the CDR3: TGTGCCAGCAGTGGATTCGGAAATCAGCCCCAGCATTTT.

The chain couples TRBV5-1 to TRBJ1-6, with 8 bases matching TRBD1. CDR3 length: 15 amino acids. CDR1 and CDR2 (germline): SGHRS, YFSETQ. J lost 6 bases, V lost 4 bases, and 6 bases had no gene match. The CDR3 spells CASSSGQGLNSPLHF. The CDR3 DNA sequence: TGCGCCAGCAGCAGTGGACAGGGCCTTAATTCACCCCTCCACTTT.

Only a few counts were recorded for this clonotype. The V gene is TRBV20-1, the J gene TRBJ2-7, with TRBD2 matching over 8 bases. The V and J ends lost 1 base and 5 bases, in that order; junction bases with no gene match: 13. CDR1 DFQATT and CDR2 SNEGSKA come from the germline V gene (reference sequence). The CDR3 covers 16 residues. CDR3 bases: TGCAGTGCTAGAGTTGGGCCAGCGGGAGCGAACCACGAGCAGTACTTC. Its translation: CSARVGPAGANHEQYF.

The rearrangement joins TRBV28 to TRBJ1-1; D remains ambiguous. Germline values: CDR1 MDHEN, CDR2 SYDVKM. The CDR3 length is 13 residues. Trimming shortened V by 7 bases and J by 1 base, and 10 bases separated the two germline ends. CDR3 nucleotide sequence: TGTGCCAGCAAGACACTTTCGAACACTGAAGCTTTCTTT. It is translated as CASKTLSNTEAFF. Based on the CDR3 plus reference TRBV28 and TRBJ1-1, the full variable domain is DVKVTQSSRYLVKRTGEKVFLECVQDMDHENMFWYRQDPGLGLRLIYFSYDVKMKEKGDIPEGYSVSREKKERFSLILESASTNQTSMYLCASKTLSNTEAFFGQGTRLTVV.

The rearrangement links TRBV6-1 to TRBJ2-7; possibly TRBD2 for D (6 bases). The CDR3 loop spans 13 amino acids. Between the trimmed V and J ends, which lost 11 bases and 5 bases, there was a span of 19 bases. Germline lookup yields CDR1 MNHNS and CDR2 SASEGT. CDR3 residues: CASRRGRVNEQYF. Here the CDR3 DNA reads TGTGCCTCCAGGAGGGGTAGGGTTAACGAGCAGTACTTC.

V and J are TRBV10-3 and TRBJ2-7; TRBD2 matches at 10 bases. The V segment lost 5 bases and the J segment 6 bases; nucleotides outside the gene matches: 7. The CDR3 spans 14 residues. From germline, CDR1 is ENHRY and CDR2 SYGVKD. The CDR3 coding sequence is TGTGCCATCAGTCCTAGCGGGAGCTTGGGCGAGCAGTACTTC. It is translated as CAISPSGSLGEQYF.

This clonotype was counted a few times. The chain links TRBV19 to TRBJ1-1, with D tentatively TRBD1 (6 bases). The CDR3 is made up of 15 amino acids. CDR1 and CDR2 (germline): LNHDA, SQIVND (reference sequence). The V end was cut by 5 bases, the J end by 5 bases, with 18 bases between. CDR3 in DNA: TGTGCCAGTAGTCCTCTTGGAGCAGGGGCAACTGAAGCTTTCTTT. Translation gives CASSPLGAGATEAFF.

This chain joins TRBV19 and TRBJ1-4; D remains unclear. The CDR3 contains 15 residues. V was pared by 1 base and J by 0 bases, with 6 bases between. Germline V gene sequence: CDR1 LNHDA, CDR2 SQIVND (reference sequence). The CDR3: CASSIGGATNEKLFF. In DNA form, the CDR3 reads TGTGCCAGTAGTATAGGTGGAGCAACTAATGAAAAACTGTTTTTT.

This clonotype was found many times. The chain combines TRBV12-3 or TRBV12-4 with TRBJ2-7; 7 positions agree with TRBD1. The length of the CDR3 is 16 residues. The junction had 6 bases not matched to a gene; V was cut back by 1 base and J by 0 bases. CDR3 sequence reads: CASSLERGQSSYEQYF. The CDR3 DNA is TGTGCCAGCAGTTTAGAAAGGGGGCAGAGCTCCTACGAGCAGTACTTC.

This clonotype was observed many times. The chain combines TRBV27 with TRBJ1-2; D is uncertain. V lost 4 bases and J 2 bases, leaving 17 bases between the germline ends. Germline V gives CDR1 MNHEY, CDR2 SMNVEV (reference sequence). This CDR3 contains 16 residues. The CDR3 coding sequence is TGTGCCAGCAGTTCCTTACTGCGGCAGGCAAACTATGGCTACACCTTC. Amino acids: CASSSLLRQANYGYTF.

The chain combines TRBV6-1 with TRBJ1-4; a weak D match, TRBD1 (6 bases). This CDR3 is built from 16 residues. With 6 bases removed from V and 7 bases from J, the gap between germline ends came to 21 bases. The germline V gene has CDR1 MNHNS and CDR2 SASEGT. The CDR3 loop is CASRKGTQGRFEKLFF. In DNA form, the CDR3 reads TGTGCCAGCAGAAAAGGTACACAGGGCCGCTTTGAAAAACTGTTTTTT.

The genes are TRBV2 and TRBJ1-5; D gene unclear. V was pared by 6 bases and J by 8 bases, with 14 bases between. Germline CDR1 is SNHLY and CDR2 is FYNNEI. The CDR3 loop spans 13 amino acids. CDR3 region: CASRGGPGEPQHF. Written as DNA, the CDR3 is TGTGCCAGCAGAGGTGGTCCCGGGGAGCCCCAGCATTTT.

This sequence joins TRBV9 and TRBJ1-2, with a weak D call TRBD1 (5 bases). CDR3 size: 15 residues. Germline V gene data show CDR1 as SGDLS and CDR2 as YYNGEE. The germline V and J ends were trimmed by 0 bases and 3 bases, with 12 bases remaining between them. The CDR3 DNA reads TGTGCCAGCAGCGTAGGAGAAGGGGAGGACTATGGCTACACCTTC. Translated: CASSVGEGEDYGYTF.

The chain recombines TRBV27 with TRBJ1-2, with 7 positions matching TRBD1. The junction had 7 bases not matched to a gene; V was cut back by 8 bases and J by 4 bases. Germline assignment: CDR1 MNHEY and CDR2 SMNVEV (reference sequence). This CDR3 comprises 13 residues. The CDR3 DNA is TGTGCCAGCGGCCAACAGGGGACCTATGGCTACACCTTC. This translates into CASGQQGTYGYTF.

The CDR3 loop reads CASSYYGGIEGNTIYF. DNA of the CDR3: TGTGCCAGCAGTTACTACGGAGGGATTGAGGGAAACACCATATATTTT. This chain joins TRBV6-9 and TRBJ1-3, with unresolved D. Germline CDR1 and CDR2: MNHGY and SVAAGI. V dropped 3 bases and J dropped 4 bases, with 16 bases sitting between them. CDR3 length: 16 residues.

At least ten counts were recorded for this clonotype. This rearrangement joins TRBV28 to TRBJ1-1; maybe TRBD1 (5 bases). The CDR3 loop spans 14 amino acids. V was trimmed by 6 bases and J by 3 bases, leaving 14 bases between them. Germline lookup yields CDR1 MDHEN and CDR2 SYDVKM. CDR3 sequence (DNA): TGTGCCAGCAGGGGGATGCAGGGATACACTGAAGCTTTCTTT. It is translated as CASRGMQGYTEAFF.

In its sample, this clonotype was seen many times. J is TRBJ2-6 and V is TRBV5-1; D gene uncertain. V lost 0 bases to trimming and J lost 4 bases, with 5 bases between them. The CDR3 consists of 14 residues. The germline gives CDR1 SGHRS, CDR2 YFSETQ. Here the CDR3 reads CASSLATGANVLTF. The DNA for the CDR3 is TGCGCCAGCAGCTTGGCGACGGGGGCCAACGTCCTGACTTTC.

This clonotype was observed a single time. The chain carries TRBV6-2 or TRBV6-3 and TRBJ1-6; D is ambiguous. The CDR3 contains 13 residues. Trimming left V 7 bases short and J 9 bases short, with 13 bases between. The germline gives CDR1 MNHEY, CDR2 SVGEGT. CDR3 in DNA: TGTGCCAGCACCCCAAGAGCTCTTTCACCCCTCCACTTT. Translation: CASTPRALSPLHF.

This clonotype turned up a few times. This chain links TRBV4-1 with TRBJ1-5; no reliable D call. CDR1 MGHRA and CDR2 YSYEKL come from the germline V gene. The CDR3 loop spans 15 amino acids. Trimming stripped 0 bases from V and 1 base from J, with 7 bases between. CDR3 in DNA: TGCGCCAGCAGCCAAGAAGTGCAGAGCAATCAGCCCCAGCATTTT. Translating gives CASSQEVQSNQPQHF.

The table lists this clonotype with a few counts. The chain recombines TRBV12-3 or TRBV12-4 with TRBJ1-2; possible D gene TRBD1, 5 bases. The CDR3 runs 12 residues. V gave up 3 bases and J gave up 7 bases, with 9 bases separating them. CDR3 amino acids: CASSFSGGGYTF. The DNA of the CDR3 is TGTGCCAGCAGTTTCTCGGGGGGTGGCTACACCTTC.

The V and J genes are TRBV13 and TRBJ2-7; the match to TRBD2 covers 11 bases. The CDR3 covers 14 residues. The germline gives CDR1 PRHDT, CDR2 FYEKMQ (reference sequence). Germline trimming cut 6 bases from V and 2 bases from J; bases unmatched to any gene: 3. CDR3 residues: CASRRSGRAYEQYF. The CDR3 region has the DNA TGTGCCAGCAGGCGTAGCGGGAGGGCCTACGAGCAGTACTTC.

This clonotype was seen a few times. The V gene is TRBV28, the J gene TRBJ2-4, with D perhaps given as TRBD1 or TRBD2 (5 bases each). In germline, CDR1 is MDHEN, CDR2 SYDVKM. V gave up 3 bases and J gave up 4 bases, with 13 bases separating them. The CDR3 is 15 residues long. Written as DNA, the CDR3 is TGTGCCAGCAGTTTTAGGTTGAGGGGTAAAAACATTCAGTACTTC. Residues: CASSFRLRGKNIQYF.

This clonotype was found a few times. This chain joins TRBV20-1 and TRBJ1-1, with D hard to call. This CDR3 contains 14 residues. Trimming cost V 0 bases and J 7 bases, with 15 bases left between them. Germline-derived CDR1 and CDR2 are DFQATT and SNEGSKA (reference sequence). CDR3 bases: TGCAGTGCTAGAGATTCCAATGGCCGGTATGAAGCTTTCTTT. Translating gives CSARDSNGRYEAFF.

The rearrangement uses TRBV5-5 and TRBJ2-7; 9 nucleotides agree with TRBD2. V dropped 5 bases and J dropped 3; count of bases not matched to a gene: 6. The CDR3 loop spans 14 amino acids. CDR1 and CDR2 (germline): SGHKS, YYEKEE (reference sequence). The CDR3 here is CASSILTSGYEQYF. The CDR3 DNA reads as TGTGCCAGCAGTATCTTGACTAGCGGCTACGAGCAGTACTTC.

The chain uses TRBV12-3 or TRBV12-4 and TRBJ1-2; D gene uncertain. V was shortened by 4 bases and J by 2 bases, with 11 bases between the two germline ends. The CDR3 length is 14 residues. The CDR3 reads CASSSRTGNYGYTF. The CDR3 nucleotides are TGTGCCAGCAGTTCCCGGACGGGGAACTATGGCTACACCTTC.

This chain connects TRBV2 to TRBJ2-5; TRBD2 agrees at 8 bases. Germline values: CDR1 SNHLY, CDR2 FYNNEI. The CDR3 has 16 residues. Trimming cost V 0 bases and J 5 bases; bases outside gene matches: 8. This CDR3 is CASSEAGAGERETQYF. CDR3 coding DNA: TGTGCCAGCAGTGAAGCGGGAGCGGGAGAGAGGGAGACCCAGTACTTC.

This clonotype was seen a single time. The chain couples TRBV27 to TRBJ2-1; maybe TRBD2 (6 bases). The CDR3 has 14 amino acids. Deletions cut 7 bases from V and 4 bases from J, with 14 bases between. The germline V gene has CDR1 MNHEY and CDR2 SMNVEV (reference sequence). The CDR3 spells CASTLRDRYNEQFF. The DNA for the CDR3 is TGTGCCAGCACGTTGCGGGATAGGTACAATGAGCAGTTCTTC.

There are a few counts of this clonotype. This chain links TRBV6-1 with TRBJ2-2, with D tentatively TRBD2 (5 bases). The CDR3 runs to 15 residues. CDR1 and CDR2 from the germline V gene are MNHNS and SASEGT. V lost 3 bases and J 4 bases, leaving 12 bases between the germline ends. The CDR3 protein is CASSDSGFSTGELFF. The CDR3 DNA follows: TGTGCCAGCAGTGATTCGGGGTTTAGCACCGGGGAGCTGTTTTTT.